This is a list of T cell receptor beta chains from one sample in a study of T cell responses to AZD1222 COVID-19 vaccine. Sequenced by immunoSEQ multiplex PCR; TCRdb stores in-frame clones only, minus some. The sample consists of 150,000 to 200,000 clones, 70% to 90% of them appearing once. This specimen consisted of peripheral blood, obtained 28 days after the second dose of the MenACWY control vaccine. The origin of the receptors is an adult who received the MenACWY meningococcal vaccine as a control. Both conserved end residues are part of each CDR3. Each record gives: D gene, clone size, V gene, J gene, CDR3 protein, CDR3 DNA. A D gene is named only where the DNA matches it firmly. Only some rows state a clone size, as once, few, many or a class for expanded clones.

>NA|few|TRBV7-9|TRBJ1-1
CASSIQGANTEAFF
TGTGCCAGCAGCATCCAGGGAGCTAACACTGAAGCTTTCTTT
>NA|NA|TRBV9|TRBJ1-4
CASSVQTEPNEKLFF
TGTGCCAGCAGCGTCCAGACGGAGCCTAATGAAAAACTGTTTTTT
>NA|NA|TRBV28|TRBJ2-7
CASSLVSPAIFSYEQYF
TGTGCCAGCAGTTTGGTTAGCCCCGCCATATTCTCCTACGAGCAGTACTTC
>NA|NA|TRBV6-2/TRBV6-3|TRBJ1-1
CASSYFMGHNTEAFF
TGTGCCAGCAGTTACTTCATGGGACATAACACTGAAGCTTTCTTT
>NA|NA|TRBV2|TRBJ1-5
CASRGDFNQPQHF
TGTGCCAGCAGGGGGGATTTTAATCAGCCCCAGCATTTT
>NA|NA|TRBV19|TRBJ1-2
CASSPQRPGTSYGYTF
TGTGCCAGTAGTCCACAACGCCCAGGGACTTCCTATGGCTACACCTTC
>TRBD2|once|TRBV20-1|TRBJ2-1
CSASRLAGHNEQFF
TGCAGTGCTAGTAGGCTAGCGGGCCACAATGAGCAGTTCTTC
>NA|NA|TRBV19|TRBJ2-7
CASSTDFEQYF
TGTGCCAGTAGTACTGACTTCGAGCAGTACTTC
>TRBD2|NA|TRBV4-3|TRBJ2-1
CASSQGTRDYGRNEQFF
TGCGCCAGCAGCCAGGGCACGAGGGACTATGGGCGTAATGAGCAGTTCTTC
>TRBD2|NA|TRBV5-1|TRBJ2-7
CASSLEAGGYYEQYF
TGCGCCAGCAGCTTAGAAGCGGGAGGATATTACGAGCAGTACTTC
>NA|once|TRBV18|TRBJ2-3
CASSARGLTDTQYF
TGTGCCAGCTCGGCAAGGGGACTCACAGATACGCAGTATTTT
>TRBD1|NA|TRBV28|TRBJ1-2
CASSQGAYGYTF
TGTGCCAGCAGTCAGGGGGCCTATGGCTACACCTTC
>NA|NA|TRBV19|TRBJ1-4
CASTTLGGATNEKLFF
TGTGCCAGTACCACCCTAGGGGGTGCAACTAATGAAAAACTGTTTTTT
>NA|NA|TRBV18|TRBJ2-2
CASSPWFRLEGTGELFF
TGTGCCAGCTCACCCTGGTTCAGACTAGAAGGGACCGGGGAGCTGTTTTTT
>NA|NA|TRBV19|TRBJ1-4
CASSVTFRSTYEKLFF
TGTGCCAGTAGTGTGACATTCAGGAGCACTTATGAAAAACTGTTTTTT
>NA|NA|TRBV5-1|TRBJ1-5
CASSLGTENQPQHF
TGCGCCAGCAGCTTGGGGACAGAAAATCAGCCCCAGCATTTT
>NA|NA|TRBV7-9|TRBJ1-4
CASSLKLPTNEKLFF
TGTGCCAGCAGCTTAAAACTCCCAACTAATGAAAAACTGTTTTTT
>NA|once|TRBV11-2|TRBJ2-7
CASSLEPYYEQYF
TGTGCCAGCAGCTTAGAACCATACTACGAGCAGTACTTC
>TRBD1|NA|TRBV7-8|TRBJ1-2
CASSPGTGGASGYTF
TGTGCCAGCAGCCCCGGGACAGGGGGCGCGAGTGGCTACACCTTC
>NA|NA|TRBV3-1/TRBV3-2|TRBJ2-7
CASNRDTGYEQYF
TGTGCCAGCAACCGGGACACAGGCTACGAGCAGTACTTC
>NA|NA|TRBV29-1|TRBJ2-1
CSAGEGDNEQFF
TGCAGCGCCGGTGAGGGTGACAATGAGCAGTTCTTC
>NA|few|TRBV21-1|TRBJ2-7
CASSENATDSYEQYF
TGTGCCAGCAGCGAGAATGCGACGGATTCCTACGAGCAGTACTTC
>NA|once|TRBV6-4|TRBJ1-2
CARVIVPYGYTF
TGTGCCAGGGTGATCGTTCCCTATGGCTACACCTTC
>TRBD2|NA|TRBV9|TRBJ2-7
CASNPSGSTSYEQYF
TGTGCCAGCAACCCTAGCGGGAGTACCTCCTACGAGCAGTACTTC
>NA|NA|TRBV28|TRBJ1-5
CASSLRGLGIGPQHF
TGTGCCAGCAGTTTACGGGGCCTGGGTATAGGGCCCCAGCATTTT
>NA|NA|TRBV6-2/TRBV6-3|TRBJ1-1
CASSYIVRGNTEAFF
TGTGCCAGCAGTTACATCGTCAGGGGAAATACTGAAGCTTTCTTT
>TRBD2|NA|TRBV5-4|TRBJ2-5
CASSTVLAGETQYF
TGTGCCAGCAGCACCGTACTAGCGGGGGAGACCCAGTACTTC
>NA|few|TRBV6-4|TRBJ2-1
CASSVPVYNEQFF
TGTGCCAGCAGTGTCCCGGTATACAATGAGCAGTTCTTC
>NA|NA|TRBV5-6|TRBJ1-2
CASRAGTDYGYTF
TGTGCCAGCAGGGCCGGGACGGACTATGGCTACACCTTC
>NA|NA|TRBV10-2|TRBJ2-2
CARGGADANTGELFF
TGCGCCAGGGGAGGAGCGGACGCGAACACCGGGGAGCTGTTTTTT
>NA|NA|TRBV30|TRBJ1-2
CACFRGLDGYTF
TGTGCCTGTTTCAGGGGTCTCGATGGCTACACCTTC
>NA|once|TRBV9|TRBJ2-2
CASSVEALAGELFF
TGTGCCAGCAGCGTAGAGGCCCTCGCCGGGGAGCTGTTTTTT
>NA|NA|TRBV28|TRBJ1-1
CASSPIKIRAEAFF
TGTGCCAGCAGTCCCATCAAAATCCGGGCTGAAGCTTTCTTT
>NA|NA|TRBV10-3|TRBJ1-2
CAISESMTDYGYTF
TGTGCCATCAGTGAGTCGATGACCGACTATGGCTACACCTTC
>NA|NA|TRBV5-5|TRBJ1-2
CASSPARDGYTF
TGTGCCAGCAGCCCCGCCAGGGATGGCTACACCTTC
>NA|NA|TRBV28|TRBJ1-2
CASSEDHANYGYTF
TGTGCCAGCAGCGAAGACCACGCTAACTATGGCTACACCTTC
>NA|NA|TRBV20-1|TRBJ1-1
CSARRKTEAFF
TGCAGTGCTAGAAGAAAGACTGAAGCTTTCTTT
>TRBD1|NA|TRBV7-2|TRBJ2-5
CASSYDREETQYF
TGTGCCAGCAGCTACGACAGGGAAGAGACCCAGTACTTC
>NA|NA|TRBV28|TRBJ1-5
CASSPGPQPQHF
TGTGCCAGCAGTCCAGGGCCTCAGCCCCAGCATTTT
>NA|NA|TRBV6-2/TRBV6-3|TRBJ1-1
CASSYAAMNTEAFF
TGTGCCAGCAGTTACGCCGCCATGAACACTGAAGCTTTCTTT
>TRBD2|NA|TRBV7-2|TRBJ2-7
CASSDQASGNSYEQYF
TGTGCCAGCAGCGATCAAGCCAGCGGGAACTCCTACGAGCAGTACTTC
>TRBD1|NA|TRBV18|TRBJ1-5
CASSPDRSNQPQHF
TGTGCCAGCTCACCGGACAGGAGCAATCAGCCCCAGCATTTT
>NA|NA|TRBV20-1|TRBJ2-2
CSAIWSGELFF
TGCAGTGCTATTTGGTCCGGGGAGCTGTTTTTT
>NA|NA|TRBV19|TRBJ2-1
CASSIVGNEQFF
TGTGCCAGTAGTATTGTGGGCAATGAGCAGTTCTTC
>NA|NA|TRBV28|TRBJ1-6
CASRLLGQSGSPLHF
TGTGCCAGCAGGCTGCTAGGACAGTCGGGGTCACCCCTCCACTTT